This T cell receptor beta chain was found in a study of T cells in Graves' hyperthyroidism and ophthalmopathy. Regarding the study as a whole: The authors' 13 V-J model separated ophthalmopathy from stable hyperthyroidism.

The J segment lost 6 bases and the V segment lost 5 bases, leaving 13 bases of the junction unmatched. This CDR3 spans 16 amino acids. Germline V gene lookup returns CDR1 PRHDT and CDR2 FYEKMQ (reference sequence). A word on this clonotype: Its specificity is not known.

TCR beta CDR3 sequences were amplified from RNA transcripts. In the first-round RT-PCR of the TCR CDR3, the HTBI primer set was used. TCRdb fed the multiplex PCR reads into MiXCR, producing one record per CDR3 protein. The table shows fewer than 850,000 distinct CDR3 sequences, with approximately 15% occurring only once. Graves' hyperthyroidism was deemed stable given no ophthalmopathy progression within 18 months. The study based diagnoses on clinical symptoms, serum thyroxine and TRAb, thyroid ultrasound and orbital computed tomography. The TCR was taken from a man aged 50-60 years with Graves' hyperthyroidism. Sequenced sample: blood. The chain recombines TRBV13 with TRBJ1-2, with TRBD1 matching over 9 bases. This CDR3 is CASSRGRTGVIHGYTF. The CDR3 DNA sequence: TGTGCCAGCAGCAGAGGAAGGACAGGGGTTATCCATGGCTACACCTTC.